The 24 T cell receptor beta chains listed next were all sequenced from one sample in a study of T cell repertoires in cytomegalovirus infection. From the reads, TCRdb called clonotypes with MiXCR, one entry per CDR3 protein. The table shows about 600,000 distinct CDR3 sequences, with 24% occurring only once. The specimen was CD8+ T cells from PBMCs. Source of these receptors: a human donor in good health (CMV status not recorded). Some clones in this sample may be carry-over from other donors' samples.

In its sample, this clonotype was seen a few times. The chain couples TRBV12-3 or TRBV12-4 to TRBJ1-6, with D possibly TRBD1 on 5 matching bases. V gave up 5 bases and J gave up 9 bases, with 17 bases separating them. The CDR3 has 15 residues. The CDR3 nucleotides are TGTGCCAGCAGTCCTCGTCGTGGGGCGAGTTCACCCCTCCACTTT. Residues: CASSPRRGASSPLHF.

At least ten counts were recorded for this clonotype. The rearrangement links TRBV15 to TRBJ2-1; maybe TRBD1 (6 bases). CDR1 is LNHNV and CDR2 is YYDKDF in the germline V gene (reference sequence). The V gene lost 6 bases and the J gene lost 4 bases, with 16 bases spanning the gap. This CDR3 has 15 amino acids. CDR3 region: CATSLRDTKYNEQFF. The CDR3 nucleotides are TGTGCCACCAGTCTCCGGGACACCAAATACAATGAGCAGTTCTTC.

In this sample, this clonotype turned up a few times. The chain employs TRBV20-1 and TRBJ2-1; TRBD2 might be the D (5 bases). Trimming removed 7 bases at V and 3 bases at J, with 10 bases between. The CDR3 is 12 residues long. The germline gives CDR1 DFQATT, CDR2 SNEGSKA (reference sequence). The CDR3 DNA reads TGCAGTGGAGGACTCCGCTACAATGAGCAGTTCTTC. This translates into CSGGLRYNEQFF.

This clonotype showed up just a few times. The CDR3 is CAIRHSIANTGELFF. The CDR3 DNA follows: TGTGCCATCAGACACTCAATCGCGAACACCGGGGAGCTGTTTTTT. The chain joins TRBV10-3 to TRBJ2-2; no reliable D call. The CDR3 spans 15 residues. V lost 6 bases to trimming and J lost 0 bases, with 11 bases between them. Germline V CDR1 and CDR2: ENHRY, SYGVKD.

The sample holds a few counts of this clonotype. V gene TRBV6-1 combines with J gene TRBJ2-5, with D unresolved. Trimming stripped 10 bases from V and 1 base from J, with 10 bases between. CDR3 length: 12 residues. Per germline, CDR1 MNHNS and CDR2 SASEGT. The CDR3 nucleotides read TGTGCCACCGCGCACCTCCAAGAGACCCAGTACTTC. This codes for CATAHLQETQYF.

The chain joins TRBV20-1 to TRBJ1-2, with D possibly TRBD1 on 5 matching bases. Trimming removed 0 bases from V and 8 bases from J, with 7 bases in between. The CDR3 extends over 11 amino acids. Germline V gene sequence: CDR1 DFQATT, CDR2 SNEGSKA (reference sequence). The CDR3 is CSAREGVGYTF. The CDR3 nucleotides read TGCAGTGCTAGAGAGGGGGTCGGCTACACCTTC.

This clonotype has a handful of counts. The chain combines TRBV29-1 with TRBJ1-2; TRBD1 matches at 9 bases. Germline V lookup: CDR1 SQVTM, CDR2 ANQGSEA. V shed 1 base and J 10 bases; nucleotides not matched to a gene: 7. This CDR3 has 13 amino acids. CDR3 bases: TGCAGCGTTGAAGTAGGAACAGGGGGCATCTACACCTTC. Translated: CSVEVGTGGIYTF.

This clonotype has a handful of counts. The chain has TRBV12-3 or TRBV12-4 and TRBJ2-7, with unresolved D. V lost 2 bases and J lost 5, with 10 bases in between. CDR3 length equals 13 residues. CDR3 in amino acids: CASSLRLGDEQYF. In DNA form, the CDR3 reads TGTGCCAGCAGTTTAAGGTTAGGAGACGAGCAGTACTTC.

The J gene is TRBJ1-1, the V gene TRBV20-1, with TRBD1 matching 7 bases. The V gene's germline CDR1 is DFQATT and CDR2 SNEGSKA (reference sequence). This CDR3 comprises 17 residues. V trimming: 4 bases; J trimming: 1 base; junction bases outside the gene matches: 15. The DNA for the CDR3 is TGCAGTGCTACAGGCCCTGACAGGGAAGATGGGAACACTGAAGCTTTCTTT. Translated, it gives CSATGPDREDGNTEAFF.

The chain recombines TRBV5-6 with TRBJ1-2, with D perhaps TRBD1 (6 bases). Germline V gives CDR1 SGHDT, CDR2 YYEEEE. This CDR3 contains 12 residues. Trimming stripped 4 bases from V and 7 bases from J, with 11 bases between. CDR3 in amino acids: CASSQQGFGYTF. In nucleotides, the CDR3 is TGTGCCAGCAGCCAACAGGGATTTGGCTACACCTTC.

In this sample, this clonotype turned up a few times. The V call is TRBV5-6, the J call TRBJ1-1; 9 bases match TRBD1. V dropped 2 bases and J dropped 8; count of bases not matched to a gene: 7. CDR1 SGHDT and CDR2 YYEEEE come from the germline V gene. The CDR3 length is 14 residues. The CDR3 loop is CASSLRDRVSEAFF. The CDR3 bases are TGTGCCAGCAGCTTAAGGGACAGGGTCTCGGAAGCTTTCTTT.

In this sample, this clonotype turned up many times. The chain has TRBV7-9 and TRBJ2-1; 7 bases map to TRBD1. Looked up from germline, CDR1 is SEHNR and CDR2 is FQNEAQ (reference sequence). J gave up 0 bases and V 4 bases, and 6 bases lay outside the gene matches. The CDR3 has 16 residues. CDR3 in amino acids: CASSSTGYSSYNEQFF. The CDR3 nucleotides are TGTGCCAGCAGCTCGACAGGGTACAGCTCCTACAATGAGCAGTTCTTC.

The CDR3 bases are TGTGCCAGCAGTTTCCTCTTAGCGGGGGCAGCAGATACGCAGTATTTT. Translated: CASSFLLAGAADTQYF. The rearrangement uses TRBV28 and TRBJ2-3; 9 bases fit TRBD2. The ends lost 3 bases at V and 4 bases at J; junction bases unmatched: 8. The germline CDR1 and CDR2 sequences are MDHEN and SYDVKM. CDR3 size: 16 residues.

The rearrangement joins TRBV20-1 to TRBJ1-1; D might be TRBD1 (5 bases). The germline CDR1 and CDR2 sequences are DFQATT and SNEGSKA (reference sequence). Trimming left V 5 bases short and J 6 bases short, with 13 bases between. CDR3 length: 12 amino acids. The CDR3: CSARRQYPEAFF. The CDR3 DNA reads as TGCAGTGCTCGTAGACAGTACCCTGAAGCTTTCTTT.

The rearrangement links TRBV23-1 to TRBJ2-2; D gene uncertain. TRBV23-1 has ORF status, its function being uncertain. The CDR3 has 16 amino acids. Trimming removed 3 bases from V and 1 base from J, with 12 bases in between. CDR3 in amino acids: CASSHNGVLNTGELFF. The CDR3 coding sequence is TGCGCCAGCAGTCATAACGGAGTACTGAACACCGGGGAGCTGTTTTTT.

The chain uses TRBV20-1 and TRBJ2-3; D unclear. The germline CDR1 and CDR2 sequences are DFQATT and SNEGSKA (reference sequence). This CDR3 is built from 12 residues. Written as DNA, the CDR3 is TGCAGCGGGCCCGGCGCCGGAGATACGCAGTATTTT. Protein: CSGPGAGDTQYF.

This chain joins TRBV19 and TRBJ1-2; TRBD1 matches at 7 bases. V gave up 3 bases and J gave up 6 bases; unmatched junction bases: 7. From germline, CDR1 is LNHDA and CDR2 SQIVND (reference sequence). The CDR3 sequence is 14 residues long. The CDR3 here is CASSITGAVDGYTF. For the CDR3, the DNA is TGTGCCAGTAGTATTACAGGGGCTGTCGATGGCTACACCTTC. The full variable domain, with the rest looked up from reference TRBV19 and TRBJ1-2, is DGGITQSPKYLFRKEGQNVTLSCEQNLNHDAMYWYRQDPGQGLRLIYYSQIVNDFQKGDIAEGYSVSREKKESFPLTVTSAQKNPTAFYLCASSITGAVDGYTFGSGTRLTVV.

The J gene is TRBJ2-1, the V gene TRBV7-8, with TRBD2 identical over 8 bases. Trimming removed 5 bases from V and 3 bases from J; junction bases left unmatched: 6. The germline V gene encodes CDR1 SGHVS and CDR2 FQNEAQ. This CDR3 comprises 15 residues. This CDR3 reads CASSALAGLYNEQFF. The CDR3 DNA reads TGTGCCAGCAGCGCCCTAGCGGGCCTCTACAATGAGCAGTTCTTC.

The chain joins TRBV24-1 to TRBJ2-2; D call uncertain. Trimming shortened V by 4 bases and J by 3 bases, and 8 bases separated the two germline ends. The CDR3 covers 14 residues. Looked up from germline, CDR1 is KGHDR and CDR2 is SFDVKD. CDR3 loop: CATSDGYYTGELFF. CDR3 bases: TGTGCCACCAGTGACGGGTATTACACCGGGGAGCTGTTTTTT.

This clonotype has just a few counts. This chain links TRBV5-5 with TRBJ2-1, with TRBD1 matching 9 bases. Germline V gives CDR1 SGHKS, CDR2 YYEKEE (reference sequence). V lost 4 bases and J lost 9; bases outside the gene matches: 17. CDR3 length equals 17 residues. The CDR3 sequence: CASSGGQGPSPGGEQFF. CDR3 coding DNA: TGTGCCAGCAGCGGGGGACAGGGACCCAGTCCGGGGGGTGAGCAGTTCTTC.

This clonotype was seen a handful of times. V usage is TRBV10-3 and J usage is TRBJ2-7; D is unclear. V was cut by 6 bases and J by 6 bases, with 9 bases left in between. Germline V gives CDR1 ENHRY, CDR2 SYGVKD. The CDR3 consists of 11 residues. The CDR3, as DNA: TGTGCCATCAGGGACCGTTCCGAGCAGTACTTC. Its translation: CAIRDRSEQYF.

This clonotype has only a few counts. V is TRBV28 and J is TRBJ2-7, with 8 bases identical to TRBD2. Germline V lookup: CDR1 MDHEN, CDR2 SYDVKM. This CDR3 has 15 residues. The J segment lost 3 bases and the V segment lost 4 bases, leaving 8 bases of the junction unmatched. This chain's CDR3 is CASSYSGTPSYEQYV. The CDR3 DNA sequence: TGTGCCAGCAGTTATAGCGGGACACCGAGCTACGAGCAGTACGTC.

This clonotype has a count of ten or more. The rearrangement uses TRBV6-2 or TRBV6-3 and TRBJ2-7; no reliable D call. Germline V gene data show CDR1 as MNHEY and CDR2 as SVGEGT. The V end was cut by 6 bases, the J end by 1 base, with 13 bases between. There are 14 residues in the CDR3. The CDR3 nucleotides read TGTGCCAGCAGCCGTTGGGCTACATCCTACGAGCAGTACGTC. Translation: CASSRWATSYEQYV.

V is TRBV7-8 and J is TRBJ2-2, with 9 bases that match TRBD2. Looked up from germline, CDR1 is SGHVS and CDR2 is FQNEAQ. This CDR3 comprises 16 residues. Trimming at V came to 7 bases and at J to 0 bases, leaving 6 bases not matched to a gene. The CDR3: CASILAGLANTGELFF. The CDR3 DNA reads TGTGCCAGCATTCTAGCGGGGCTCGCGAACACCGGGGAGCTGTTTTTT.